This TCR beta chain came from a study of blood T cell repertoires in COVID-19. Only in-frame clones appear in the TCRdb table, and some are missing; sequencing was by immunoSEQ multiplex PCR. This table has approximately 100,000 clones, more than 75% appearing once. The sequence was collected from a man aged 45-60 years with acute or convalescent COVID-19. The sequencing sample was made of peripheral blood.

The CDR3: CASSLGTSSDTQYF. CDR3 DNA sequence: TGTGCCAGCAGCTTGGGGACTAGCTCAGATACGCAGTATTTT. The genes are TRBV5-4 and TRBJ2-3; 8 positions agree with TRBD2. This CDR3 has 14 residues. The trim removed 0 bases at V and 4 bases at J, leaving 1 base unmatched. From germline, CDR1 is SGHNT and CDR2 YYREEE (reference sequence).